The present entry profiles one T cell receptor beta chain with its context. This record comes from a study of long-term antiretroviral therapy in people with HIV. Unmatched junction bases numbered 5, after V lost 6 bases and J lost 1 base. The CDR3 consists of 14 residues. Germline V gene data show CDR1 as WSHSY and CDR2 as SAAADI. Survey-level immunoSEQ v3.0 assays were run. Sequencing aimed to cover roughly 40,000-50,000 T-cell genomes per sample. Here immunoSEQ multiplex PCR was the method, and the copy in TCRdb shows in-frame clones only, minus some. The sample contains 25,000 to 35,000 clones, about 86% of which appear only once.

This specimen was unsorted PBMCs, taken 0.8 years after starting antiretroviral therapy. The chain carries TRBV10-2 and TRBJ1-1; 7 bases line up with TRBD1. This receptor was obtained from a woman aged 30 to 39 with HIV. The CDR3 region has the DNA TGCGCCAGCAGCCTAGGGGGCAGGAACACTGAAGCTTTCTTT. This gives the protein CASSLGGRNTEAFF.